This T cell receptor beta chain was identified in a study of cytomegalovirus exposure and HLA in healthy donors. As for the study in general: Of over 350 genotyped donors, around 80% grouped in the Caucasian-associated ancestry cluster.

This PCR relied on a set of 60 Vbeta primers and 13 Jbeta primers. Profiling relied on immunoSEQ multiplex PCR, and the TCRdb table lists in-frame clones only, not all of them. The sample records 190,000 or so clones, more than 65% being singletons. General observations from the study: A highly shared variant cluster was judged a likely technical artifact. CMV serostatus stood as the only immune exposure information on hand.

A word on this clone: Its target is not known.

With V trimmed by 4 bases and J by 2 bases, 7 bases remained unmatched. The CDR3 loop spans 16 amino acids. Germline V gives CDR1 SGHVS, CDR2 FNYEAQ. This chain joins TRBV7-6 and TRBJ1-4, with TRBD1 identical over 7 bases. The source material was PBMCs. This receptor was taken from a girl aged 5-17 years in good health and CMV-seropositive. The CDR3 DNA reads TGTGCCAGCAGCTCCCGACAGGGTGGGACTAATGAAAAACTGTTTTTT. As protein: CASSSRQGGTNEKLFF.